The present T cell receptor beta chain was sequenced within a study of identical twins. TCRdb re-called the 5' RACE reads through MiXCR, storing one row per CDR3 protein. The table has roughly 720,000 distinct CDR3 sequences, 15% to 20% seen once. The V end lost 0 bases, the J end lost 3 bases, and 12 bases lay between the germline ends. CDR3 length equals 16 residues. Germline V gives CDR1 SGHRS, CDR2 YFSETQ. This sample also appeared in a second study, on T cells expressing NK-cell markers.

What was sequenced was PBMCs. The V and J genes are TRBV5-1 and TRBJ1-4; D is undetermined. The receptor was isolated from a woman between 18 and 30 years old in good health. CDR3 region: CASSLGSAQSNEKLFF. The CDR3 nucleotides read TGCGCCAGCAGCTTGGGTTCGGCACAGTCTAATGAAAAACTGTTTTTT.